The clone carrying this TCR beta chain was detected ten times or more. The antigen is not known. The data are from a study of T cells in Graves' hyperthyroidism and ophthalmopathy. Isolation of PBMCs was performed on around 9.4 ml fresh peripheral blood. Germline CDR1 DFQATT, CDR2 SNEGSKA (reference sequence). This CDR3 is built from 15 residues. V was clipped by 0 bases and J by 6 bases; unmatched bases: 8. Findings of the study overall: Appearing also in blood were most of the thyroid clonotypes expanded above 0.001.

RNA transcripts yielded amplified TCR beta CDR3 regions. The TCR CDR3 first-round RT-PCR relied on the HTBI primer set. TCRdb re-called the multiplex PCR reads through MiXCR, storing one row per CDR3 protein. The table shows about 410,000 distinct CDR3 sequences, with over 12% occurring only once. V and J are TRBV20-1 and TRBJ2-7, with 10 positions matching TRBD2. The receptor comes from a man aged 18-30 years with Graves' ophthalmopathy. Sequenced input: blood. The CDR3 sequence: CSARDVSGGAPEQYF. DNA for the CDR3: TGCAGTGCTAGAGATGTGAGCGGGGGGGCCCCCGAGCAGTACTTC.